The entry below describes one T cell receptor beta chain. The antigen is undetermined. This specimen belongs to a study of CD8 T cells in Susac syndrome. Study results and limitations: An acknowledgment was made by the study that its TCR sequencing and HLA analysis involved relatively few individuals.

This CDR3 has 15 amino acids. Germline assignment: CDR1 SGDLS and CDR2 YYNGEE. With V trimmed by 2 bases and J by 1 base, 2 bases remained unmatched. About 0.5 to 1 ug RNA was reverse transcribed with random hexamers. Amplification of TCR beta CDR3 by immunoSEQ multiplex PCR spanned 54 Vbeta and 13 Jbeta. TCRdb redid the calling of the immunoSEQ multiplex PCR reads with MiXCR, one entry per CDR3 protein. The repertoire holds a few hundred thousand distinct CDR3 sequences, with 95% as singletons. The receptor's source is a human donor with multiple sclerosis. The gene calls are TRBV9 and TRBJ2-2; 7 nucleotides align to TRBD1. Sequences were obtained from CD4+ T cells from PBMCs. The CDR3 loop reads CASSVGTVNTGELFF. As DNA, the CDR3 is TGTGCCAGCAGCGTTGGGACAGTGAACACCGGGGAGCTGTTTTTT.